The 28 T cell receptor beta chains reported below all come from one sample, sequenced in a study of OX40 agonist ivuxolimab in advanced cancers. Libraries were prepared by immunoSEQ multiplex PCR; TCRdb keeps only in-frame clonotypes and omits some of them. The sample lists over 50,000 clones, 88% occurring once. The specimen comprised CD4+ or CD8+ T cells sorted from blood, sampled in a trial of the OX40 agonist ivuxolimab. These receptors were collected from an adult with an advanced solid tumor such as melanoma, head and neck, liver or kidney cancer.

The V and J genes are TRBV15 and TRBJ1-2, with 8 positions matching TRBD1. Losses at the gene ends were 3 bases for V and 8 bases for J; bases not matched to a gene: 11. Germline CDR1 and CDR2: LNHNV and YYDKDF (reference sequence). The CDR3 runs 15 residues. The CDR3 nucleotides are TGTGCCACCAGCAGTAACAGGGGGAGTGTTTCGGGCTACACCTTC. This gives the protein CATSSNRGSVSGYTF. Full variable domain (missing parts from reference TRBV15 and TRBJ1-2): DAMVIQNPRYQVTQFGKPVTLSCSQTLNHNVMYWYQQKSSQAPKLLFHYYDKDFNNEADTPDNFQSRRPNTSFCFLDIRSPGLGDTAMYLCATSSNRGSVSGYTFGSGTRLTVV.

The chain couples TRBV5-8 to TRBJ1-6; tentative D call: TRBD1 (5 bases). The germline CDR1 and CDR2 sequences are SGHTS and YDEGEE. The CDR3 is made up of 13 amino acids. Trimming pared 1 base from V and 10 bases from J, leaving 9 bases between. The CDR3 here is CASSLPGVSPLHF. For the CDR3, the DNA is TGTGCCAGCAGCTTGCCGGGGGTCTCACCCCTCCACTTT.

The V and J genes are TRBV18 and TRBJ1-2; the D is unclear. Per germline, CDR1 KGHSH and CDR2 LQKENI. The germline V and J ends were trimmed by 2 bases and 5 bases, with 9 bases remaining between them. This CDR3 is 13 amino acids long. CDR3 sequence: CASSPGQVYGYTF. Here the CDR3 DNA reads TGTGCCAGCTCACCAGGCCAGGTGTATGGCTACACCTTC.

The chain is built from TRBV7-6 and TRBJ2-2, with 8 bases aligning to TRBD1. This CDR3 comprises 15 residues. Germline CDR1 reads SGHVS; CDR2 reads FNYEAQ. Trimming at V came to 5 bases and at J to 2 bases, leaving 4 bases not matched to a gene. DNA for the CDR3: TGTGCCAGCAGCGCTACAGGGGGTAACACCGGGGAGCTGTTTTTT. Translated: CASSATGGNTGELFF.

The J gene is TRBJ2-3, the V gene TRBV18, with 7 bases that match TRBD1. Trimming removed 6 bases from V and 5 bases from J; junction bases left unmatched: 5. Germline assignment: CDR1 KGHSH and CDR2 LQKENI. There are 13 residues in the CDR3. CDR3: CASSTGVGDTQYF. In nucleotides, the CDR3 is TGTGCCAGCTCCACAGGGGTAGGAGATACGCAGTATTTT.

The rearrangement joins TRBV2 to TRBJ2-5; either TRBD1 or TRBD2 may fit D (5 bases each). From germline, CDR1 is SNHLY and CDR2 FYNNEI. The CDR3 length is 14 residues. With 9 bases removed from V and 1 base from J, the gap between germline ends came to 15 bases. CDR3: CARARDVSQETQYF. The CDR3 DNA is TGTGCCAGAGCCCGGGACGTATCCCAAGAGACCCAGTACTTC.

There are many counts of this clone. The rearrangement links TRBV6-5 to TRBJ2-3; the D gene is possibly TRBD1 (5 bases). The germline CDR1 and CDR2 sequences are MNHEY and SVGAGI. The CDR3 is 14 residues long. Trimming stripped 7 bases from V and 2 bases from J, with 13 bases between. CDR3 bases: TGTGCCAGCAAGGGGTTCCAGTACACAGATACGCAGTATTTT. Protein: CASKGFQYTDTQYF.

This clone was seen once. The chain couples TRBV6-1 to TRBJ2-1, with 9 positions matching TRBD1. Losses at the gene ends were 4 bases for V and 5 bases for J; bases not matched to a gene: 9. Germline values: CDR1 MNHNS, CDR2 SASEGT. The CDR3 totals 16 residues. The CDR3 nucleotides are TGTGCCAGCAGTGCGGCCGGGACAGGGCTCGACAATGAGCAGTTCTTC. Translation: CASSAAGTGLDNEQFF.

The chain has TRBV4-3 and TRBJ2-3; 10 nucleotides match TRBD1. This CDR3 has 14 residues. Looked up from germline, CDR1 is LGHNA and CDR2 is YSLEER. J gave up 5 bases and V 3 bases, and 2 bases lay outside the gene matches. The CDR3 nucleotides are TGCGCCAGCAGCCAGGGACAGGGGTTAGATACGCAGTATTTT. Encoded protein: CASSQGQGLDTQYF.

The V gene is TRBV5-4, the J gene TRBJ2-1, with TRBD2 identical over 15 bases. The CDR3 has 18 residues. V lost 4 bases to trimming and J lost 3 bases; unmatched junction nucleotides: 8. Germline loops: CDR1 SGHNT, CDR2 YYREEE (reference sequence). The DNA for the CDR3 is TGTGCCAGCAGCGACGGACTAGCGGGGGGGCAGGTCTACAATGAGCAGTTCTTC. Protein: CASSDGLAGGQVYNEQFF.

A word on this clone: One junction end does not reproduce the germline sequence, and a read error may be involved. This CDR3 is CASSSTENTEAFF. The CDR3 coding sequence is TGTGCTAGCAGCTCGACAGAGAACACTGAAGCTTTCTTT. The chain combines TRBV7-7 with TRBJ1-1; D perhaps matches TRBD1 (5 bases). Per germline, CDR1 SSHAT and CDR2 FNYEAQ (reference sequence). The CDR3 sequence is 13 residues long.

This clone was observed once. The chain has TRBV30 and TRBJ2-7; the D gene is possibly TRBD1 (5 bases). The germline V gene encodes CDR1 GTSNPN and CDR2 SVGIG (reference sequence). V was clipped by 4 bases and J by 5 bases, with 15 bases between them. This CDR3 is 13 amino acids long. In nucleotides, the CDR3 is TGTGCCTGGACGTCAGGGTGGTGGGACGAGCAGTACTTC. This gives the protein CAWTSGWWDEQYF. The full variable domain, in which reference TRBV30 and TRBJ2-7 provide the parts outside the CDR3, is SQTIHQWPATLVQPVGSPLSLECTVEGTSNPNLYWYRQAAGRGLQLLFYSVGIGQISSEVPQNLSASRPQDRQFILSSKKLLLSDSGFYLCAWTSGWWDEQYFGPGTRLTVT.

In its sample, this clone was seen a few times. The chain recombines TRBV18 with TRBJ2-7, with 8 bases identical to TRBD1. This CDR3 spans 13 amino acids. With V trimmed by 3 bases and J by 9 bases, 7 bases remained unmatched. Germline-derived CDR1 and CDR2 are KGHSH and LQKENI. CDR3 DNA sequence: TGTGCCAGCTCACCCGACCGTGGACAGGGGCAGTACTTC. It translates to CASSPDRGQGQYF.

The chain recombines TRBV6-5 with TRBJ1-2; D remains unclear. The germline V gene encodes CDR1 MNHEY and CDR2 SVGAGI. The V end lost 0 bases, the J end lost 5 bases, and 16 bases lay between the germline ends. CDR3 length equals 16 residues. Here the CDR3 DNA reads TGTGCCAGCAGTTACTCGAGTGGGATCTCCGCTTATGGCTACACCTTC. Translating it yields CASSYSSGISAYGYTF.

The rearrangement links TRBV7-9 to TRBJ1-2; D gene uncertain. Germline V gene data show CDR1 as SEHNR and CDR2 as FQNEAQ (reference sequence). The CDR3 covers 15 residues. Trimming took off 3 bases at V and 7 bases at J, with 18 bases between the two ends. The CDR3 here is CASSFLTPTLGGYTF. CDR3 nucleotide sequence: TGTGCCAGCAGCTTCCTAACTCCCACTTTAGGTGGCTACACCTTC.

J is TRBJ2-7 and V is TRBV19; 7 bases are a match to TRBD1. Trimming removed 0 bases from V and 3 bases from J; junction bases left unmatched: 2. Germline V gene lookup returns CDR1 LNHDA and CDR2 SQIVND (reference sequence). CDR3 size: 14 residues. CDR3 in DNA: TGTGCCAGTAGTATAGACAACAGGGGCTACGAGCAGTACTTC. Its protein product is CASSIDNRGYEQYF. Full variable domain (missing parts from reference TRBV19 and TRBJ2-7): DGGITQSPKYLFRKEGQNVTLSCEQNLNHDAMYWYRQDPGQGLRLIYYSQIVNDFQKGDIAEGYSVSREKKESFPLTVTSAQKNPTAFYLCASSIDNRGYEQYFGPGTRLTVT.

V is TRBV5-4 and J is TRBJ2-5; the D is unclear. V gave up 2 bases and J gave up 2 bases, with 7 bases separating them. CDR3 length: 13 residues. CDR1 and CDR2 from the germline V gene are SGHNT and YYREEE (reference sequence). CDR3 amino acids: CASSFFGQETQYF. Here the CDR3 DNA reads TGTGCCAGCAGCTTTTTCGGGCAAGAGACCCAGTACTTC.

The chain combines TRBV11-3 with TRBJ2-7; D call uncertain. In germline, CDR1 is SGHNT, CDR2 YENEEA. This CDR3 has 15 residues. V was cut by 6 bases and J by 0 bases, with 15 bases left in between. CDR3 region: CASSLSQESSYEQYF. In DNA, the CDR3 is TGTGCCAGCAGTTTAAGTCAGGAGAGCTCCTACGAGCAGTACTTC.

A single count supports this clone. V gene TRBV28 combines with J gene TRBJ2-3; 9 bases are shared with TRBD1. The germline CDR1 and CDR2 sequences are MDHEN and SYDVKM. The CDR3 consists of 16 residues. J gave up 0 bases and V 5 bases, and 6 bases lay outside the gene matches. CDR3 DNA: TGTGCCAGCAGTCCATGGACAGGGGCTAGCACAGATACGCAGTATTTT. Translating it yields CASSPWTGASTDTQYF.

V gene TRBV15 combines with J gene TRBJ1-1; TRBD1 agrees at 7 bases. The V gene end was trimmed by 1 base and the J gene end by 2 bases; junction bases not matched to a gene: 4. Germline CDR1 reads LNHNV; CDR2 reads YYDKDF (reference sequence). CDR3 size: 15 residues. Here the CDR3 DNA reads TGTGCCACCAGCAGAGGTGGGACAGCAAACACTGAAGCTTTCTTT. Its translation is CATSRGGTANTEAFF.

The chain carries TRBV5-6 and TRBJ2-7; D might be TRBD2 (6 bases). Germline-derived CDR1 and CDR2 are SGHDT and YYEEEE. V lost 4 bases to trimming and J lost 3 bases, with 20 bases between them. The CDR3 is 16 residues long. CDR3 nucleotides: TGTGCCAGCAGCACCCTGACACGGGAGATGTACTACGAGCAGTACTTC. It translates to CASSTLTREMYYEQYF.

The J gene is TRBJ1-2, the V gene TRBV9; D is uncertain. The CDR3 is 16 amino acids. CDR1 is SGDLS and CDR2 is YYNGEE in the germline V gene. The V end was cut by 0 bases, the J end by 10 bases, with 22 bases between. The CDR3 protein is CASSVEGRREGSDYTF. The CDR3 region has the DNA TGTGCCAGCAGCGTAGAGGGCAGGAGAGAAGGTTCGGACTACACCTTC.

The chain has TRBV18 and TRBJ1-2, with D possibly being TRBD1 (5 bases). This CDR3 is built from 15 residues. V lost 8 bases and J 7 bases, leaving 23 bases between the germline ends. CDR1 and CDR2 from the germline V gene are KGHSH and LQKENI. The CDR3 loop is CASLSSLLQGAGYTF. The CDR3 region has the DNA TGTGCCAGCCTCAGTTCACTTTTGCAGGGCGCTGGCTACACCTTC.

The chain couples TRBV7-3 to TRBJ2-2; D might be TRBD1 (5 bases). The CDR3 has 16 amino acids. Germline CDR1 and CDR2: SGHTA and FQGTGA. V dropped 2 bases and J dropped 0 bases, with 10 bases sitting between them. CDR3 DNA sequence: TGTGCCAGCAGCTTACAGGCAGGGCCGAACACCGGGGAGCTGTTTTTT. This translates into CASSLQAGPNTGELFF.

The rearrangement joins TRBV7-8 to TRBJ1-1; 10 positions match TRBD1. The junction had 12 bases not matched to a gene; V was cut back by 5 bases and J by 3 bases. The germline CDR1 and CDR2 sequences are SGHVS and FQNEAQ. This CDR3 contains 17 residues. The CDR3 nucleotides read TGTGCCAGCAGCCGCCGGGACAGGGGAGAATGGTACACTGAAGCTTTCTTT. This codes for CASSRRDRGEWYTEAFF.

The rearrangement uses TRBV28 and TRBJ1-5, with unresolved D. Germline values: CDR1 MDHEN, CDR2 SYDVKM. The CDR3 loop spans 11 amino acids. V was trimmed by 8 bases and J by 3 bases, leaving 5 bases between them. For the CDR3, the DNA is TGTGCCAGCGGCTTCAATCAGCCCCAGCATTTT. Protein sequence: CASGFNQPQHF.

J is TRBJ2-5 and V is TRBV10-3, with no clear D. CDR3 size: 12 residues. Germline V gene data show CDR1 as ENHRY and CDR2 as SYGVKD. Trimming removed 3 bases at V and 4 bases at J, with 6 bases between. CDR3 amino acids: CAISEYRETQYF. CDR3 DNA sequence: TGTGCCATCAGTGAATACCGAGAGACCCAGTACTTC.

The V and J genes are TRBV5-4 and TRBJ2-7, with 12 bases fitting TRBD2. V lost 4 bases, J lost 6 bases, and 17 bases stayed unmatched. Germline V gene lookup returns CDR1 SGHNT and CDR2 YYREEE (reference sequence). The CDR3 extends over 18 amino acids. The CDR3 is CASSPRGTSGLSSGEQYF. CDR3 nucleotides: TGTGCCAGCAGCCCCCGCGGGACTAGCGGGCTAAGCAGCGGCGAGCAGTACTTC.